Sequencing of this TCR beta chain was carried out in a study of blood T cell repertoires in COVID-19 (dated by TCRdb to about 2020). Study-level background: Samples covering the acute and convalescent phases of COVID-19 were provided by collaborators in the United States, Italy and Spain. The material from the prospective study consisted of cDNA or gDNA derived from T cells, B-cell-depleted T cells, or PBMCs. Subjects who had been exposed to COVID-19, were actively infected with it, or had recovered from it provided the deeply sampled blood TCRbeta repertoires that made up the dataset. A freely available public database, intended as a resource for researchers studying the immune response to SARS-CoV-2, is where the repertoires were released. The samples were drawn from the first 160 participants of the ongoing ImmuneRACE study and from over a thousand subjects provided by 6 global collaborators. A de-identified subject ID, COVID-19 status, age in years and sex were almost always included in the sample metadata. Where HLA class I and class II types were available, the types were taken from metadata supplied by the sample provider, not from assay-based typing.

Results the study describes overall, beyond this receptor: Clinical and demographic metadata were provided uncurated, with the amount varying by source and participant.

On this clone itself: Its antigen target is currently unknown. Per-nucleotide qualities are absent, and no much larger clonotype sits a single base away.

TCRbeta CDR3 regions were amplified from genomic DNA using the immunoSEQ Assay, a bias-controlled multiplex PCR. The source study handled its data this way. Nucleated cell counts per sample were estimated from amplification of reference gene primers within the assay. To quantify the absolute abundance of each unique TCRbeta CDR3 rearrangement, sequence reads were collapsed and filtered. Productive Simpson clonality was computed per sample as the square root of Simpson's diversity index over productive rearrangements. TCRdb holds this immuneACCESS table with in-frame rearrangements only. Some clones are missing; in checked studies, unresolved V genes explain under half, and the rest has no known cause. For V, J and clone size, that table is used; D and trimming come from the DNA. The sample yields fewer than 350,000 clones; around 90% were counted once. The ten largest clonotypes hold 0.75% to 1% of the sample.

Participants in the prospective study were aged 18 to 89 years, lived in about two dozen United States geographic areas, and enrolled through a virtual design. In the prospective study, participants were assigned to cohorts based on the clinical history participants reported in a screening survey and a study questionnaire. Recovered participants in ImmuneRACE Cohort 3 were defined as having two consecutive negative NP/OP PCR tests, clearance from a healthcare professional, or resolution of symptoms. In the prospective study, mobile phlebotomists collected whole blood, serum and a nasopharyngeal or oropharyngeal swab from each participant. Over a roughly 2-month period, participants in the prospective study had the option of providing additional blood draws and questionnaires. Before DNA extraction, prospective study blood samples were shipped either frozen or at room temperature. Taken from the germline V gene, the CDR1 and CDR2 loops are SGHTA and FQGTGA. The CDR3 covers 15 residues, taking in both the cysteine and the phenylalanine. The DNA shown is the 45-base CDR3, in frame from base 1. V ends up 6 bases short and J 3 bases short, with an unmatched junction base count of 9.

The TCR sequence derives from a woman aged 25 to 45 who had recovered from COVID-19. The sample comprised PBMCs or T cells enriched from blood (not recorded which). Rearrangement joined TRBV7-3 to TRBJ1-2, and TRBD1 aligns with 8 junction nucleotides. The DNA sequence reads TGTGCCAGCAGATCCGGACAGGGTAAAGACTATGGCTACACCTTC. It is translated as CASRSGQGKDYGYTF.